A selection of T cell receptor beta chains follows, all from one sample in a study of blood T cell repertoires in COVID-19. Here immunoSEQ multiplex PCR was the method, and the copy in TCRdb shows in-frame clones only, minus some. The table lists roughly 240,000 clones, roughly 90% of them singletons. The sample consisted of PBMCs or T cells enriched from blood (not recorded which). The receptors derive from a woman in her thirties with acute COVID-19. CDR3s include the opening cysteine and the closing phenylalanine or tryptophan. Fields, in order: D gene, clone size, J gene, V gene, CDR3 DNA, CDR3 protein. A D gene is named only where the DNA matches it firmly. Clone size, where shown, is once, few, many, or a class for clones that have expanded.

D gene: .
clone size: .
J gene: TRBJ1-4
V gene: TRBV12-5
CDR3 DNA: TGTGCTAGTGGTTTGGTAGAAGGGGGGGACGCAACTAATGAAAAACTGTTTTTT
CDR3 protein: CASGLVEGGDATNEKLFF

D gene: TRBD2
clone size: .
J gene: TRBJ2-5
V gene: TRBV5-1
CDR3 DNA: TGCGCCAGCAGCCAGGGACTATTAGGGACCCAGTACTTC
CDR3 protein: CASSQGLLGTQYF

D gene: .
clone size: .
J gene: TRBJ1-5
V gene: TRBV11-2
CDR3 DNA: TGTGCCAGCAGCTTAGATTACGAGCAGCCCCAGCATTTT
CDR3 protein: CASSLDYEQPQHF

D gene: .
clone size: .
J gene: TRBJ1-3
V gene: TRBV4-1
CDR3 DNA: TGCGCCAGCAGCCCTAGCTCTGGAAACACCATATATTTT
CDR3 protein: CASSPSSGNTIYF

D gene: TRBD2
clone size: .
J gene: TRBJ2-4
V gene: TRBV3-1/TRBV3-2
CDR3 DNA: TGTGCCAGCAGCCTCGATAGCGGGGGGTCGAAAAACATTCAGTACTTC
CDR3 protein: CASSLDSGGSKNIQYF

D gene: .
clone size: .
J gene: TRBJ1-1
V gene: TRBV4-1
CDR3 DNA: TGCGCCAGCAGCCAAGTTGGCGGGAAGAACACTGAAGCTTTCTTT
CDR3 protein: CASSQVGGKNTEAFF

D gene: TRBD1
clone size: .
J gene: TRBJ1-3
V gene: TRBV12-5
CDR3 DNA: TGTGCTAGTGGTTTATGGACAGGGACAATCCTCAGCTCTGGAAACACCATATATTTT
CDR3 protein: CASGLWTGTILSSGNTIYF

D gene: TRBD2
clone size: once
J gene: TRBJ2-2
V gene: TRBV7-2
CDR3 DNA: TGTGCCAGCAGCCTACTTAGCGGGTCGATCACCGGGGAGCTGTTTTTT
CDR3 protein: CASSLLSGSITGELFF

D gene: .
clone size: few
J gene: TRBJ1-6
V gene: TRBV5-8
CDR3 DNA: TGTGCCAGCAGCTTTTGGCAGGGCGCAGGGAGGAATTCACCCCTCCACTTT
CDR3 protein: CASSFWQGAGRNSPLHF

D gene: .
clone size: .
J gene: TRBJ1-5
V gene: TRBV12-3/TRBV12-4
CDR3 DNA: TGTGCCAGCAGTTTCCGAGGAAATCAGCCCCAGCATTTT
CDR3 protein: CASSFRGNQPQHF

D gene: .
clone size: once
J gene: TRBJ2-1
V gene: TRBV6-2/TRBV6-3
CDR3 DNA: TGTGCCAGCAGTTACCCCCTGCCCGGGACCTACAATGAGCAGTTCTTC
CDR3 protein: CASSYPLPGTYNEQFF

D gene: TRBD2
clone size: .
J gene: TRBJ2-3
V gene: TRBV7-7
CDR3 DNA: TGTGCTAGCAGCTTAGGCGGGGGGGGTTCAGATACGCAGTATTTT
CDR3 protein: CASSLGGGGSDTQYF

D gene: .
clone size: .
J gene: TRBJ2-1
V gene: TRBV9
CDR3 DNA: TGTGCCAGCAGTTCAGACAGTTTCTCCTACAATGAGCAGTTCTTC
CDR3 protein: CASSSDSFSYNEQFF

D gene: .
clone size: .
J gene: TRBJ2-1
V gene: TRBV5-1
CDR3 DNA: TGCGCCAGCAGCTTGGCGGGGGATCCCCCATACAATGAGCAGTTCTTC
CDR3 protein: CASSLAGDPPYNEQFF

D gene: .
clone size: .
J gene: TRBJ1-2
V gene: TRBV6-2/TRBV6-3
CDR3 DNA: TGTGCCAGCAGCTCCAGAGGGGAGGATGGCTACACCTTC
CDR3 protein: CASSSRGEDGYTF

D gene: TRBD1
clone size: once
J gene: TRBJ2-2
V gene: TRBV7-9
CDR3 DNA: TGTGCCACCAAGGAGTCCGGGACAGGGGGTAGTTGGGAGCTGTTTTTT
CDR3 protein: CATKESGTGGSWELFF

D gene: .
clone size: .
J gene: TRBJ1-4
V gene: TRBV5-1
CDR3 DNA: TGCGCCAGCAGCCAGGGACACGCGGGTGAAAAACTGTTTTTT
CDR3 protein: CASSQGHAGEKLFF

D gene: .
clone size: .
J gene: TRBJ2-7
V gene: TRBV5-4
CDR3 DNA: TGTGCCAGCAGCCTTTACGGGGAATACTACGAGCAGTACTTC
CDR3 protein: CASSLYGEYYEQYF

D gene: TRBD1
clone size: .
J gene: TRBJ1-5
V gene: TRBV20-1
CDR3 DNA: TGCAGTGCTAGTCAGACAGGGGTAGGCGATCAGCCCCAGCATTTT
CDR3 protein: CSASQTGVGDQPQHF

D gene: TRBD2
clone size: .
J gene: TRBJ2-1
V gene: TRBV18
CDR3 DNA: TGTGCCAGCTCACCAAGCGGGGGGGCTGAGTCCGACAATGAGCAGTTCTTC
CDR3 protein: CASSPSGGAESDNEQFF

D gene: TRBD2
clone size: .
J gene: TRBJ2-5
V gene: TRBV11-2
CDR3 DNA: TGTGCCAGCAGCTTAGGCCCGTCTTGGACTAGCGGCCAAGAGACCCAGTACTTC
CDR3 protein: CASSLGPSWTSGQETQYF

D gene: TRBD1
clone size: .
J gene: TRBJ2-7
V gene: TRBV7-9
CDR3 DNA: TGTGCCAGCAGCATTCCCGGGACAGGCTCCTACGAGCAGTACTTC
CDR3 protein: CASSIPGTGSYEQYF

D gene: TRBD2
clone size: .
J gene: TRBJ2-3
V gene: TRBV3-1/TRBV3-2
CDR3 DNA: TGTGCCAGCAGAAAACTTAGCGGGGGGACCACAGATACGCAGTATTTT
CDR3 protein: CASRKLSGGTTDTQYF

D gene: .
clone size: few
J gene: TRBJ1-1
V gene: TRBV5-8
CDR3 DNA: TGTGCCAGCAGCTTGCTTCAGGGACTCACTGAAGCTTTCTTT
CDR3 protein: CASSLLQGLTEAFF

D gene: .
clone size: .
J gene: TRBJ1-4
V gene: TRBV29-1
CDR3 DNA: TGCAGCGTTGGGGGAGGGTTGGCTAATGAAAAACTGTTTTTT
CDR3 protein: CSVGGGLANEKLFF

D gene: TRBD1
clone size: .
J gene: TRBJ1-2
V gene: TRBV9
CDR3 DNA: TGTGCCAGCAGCTCCCGGACAGGGATCTATGGCTACACCTTC
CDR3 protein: CASSSRTGIYGYTF

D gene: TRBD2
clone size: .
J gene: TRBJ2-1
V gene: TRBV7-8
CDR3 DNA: TGTGCCAGCAGCTTAAGACTAGCGGGGTATAGTGAGCAGTTCTTC
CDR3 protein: CASSLRLAGYSEQFF

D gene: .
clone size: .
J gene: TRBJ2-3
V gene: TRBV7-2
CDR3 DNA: TGTGCCAGCAGCTTAGTAACCCAGGGTACGCAGTATTTT
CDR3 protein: CASSLVTQGTQYF

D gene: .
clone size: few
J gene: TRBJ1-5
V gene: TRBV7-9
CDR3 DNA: TGTGCCAGCAGCTTAGGTGGAAGGGGAAAACAGCCCCAGCATTTT
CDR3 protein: CASSLGGRGKQPQHF

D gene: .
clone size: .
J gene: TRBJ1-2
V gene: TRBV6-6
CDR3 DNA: TGTGCCAGCACCGAACAGGGCCTTAACTATGGCTACACCTTC
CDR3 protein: CASTEQGLNYGYTF

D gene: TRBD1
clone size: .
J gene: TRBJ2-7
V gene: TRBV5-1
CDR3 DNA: TGCGCCAGCAGCTCGTCGGGACAGGGCTACGAGCAGTACTTC
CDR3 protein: CASSSSGQGYEQYF

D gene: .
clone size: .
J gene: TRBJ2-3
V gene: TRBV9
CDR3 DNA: TGTGCCAGCAGCGTAGATCTACCAAGCACAGATACGCAGTATTTT
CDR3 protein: CASSVDLPSTDTQYF

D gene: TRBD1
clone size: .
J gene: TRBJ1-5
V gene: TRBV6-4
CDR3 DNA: TGTGCCAGCAGTGACTCGAGTCGCAGGGGGCCTACTCATGACCCCAATCAGCCCCAGCATTTT
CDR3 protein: CASSDSSRRGPTHDPNQPQHF

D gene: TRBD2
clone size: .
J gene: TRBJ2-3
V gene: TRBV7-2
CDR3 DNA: TGTGCCAGCAGCTTCGCGGGGGGGCAGTTAGATACGCAGTATTTT
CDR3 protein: CASSFAGGQLDTQYF

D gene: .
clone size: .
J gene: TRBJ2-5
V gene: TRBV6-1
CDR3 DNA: TGTGCCAGCAGTGAGAACAGGGAGGAGACCCAGTACTTC
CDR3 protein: CASSENREETQYF

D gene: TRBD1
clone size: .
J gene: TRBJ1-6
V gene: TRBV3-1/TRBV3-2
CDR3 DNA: TGTGCCAGCAGCCAAGATAGGGCAGGGGGCAGTTCACCCCTCCACTTT
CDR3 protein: CASSQDRAGGSSPLHF

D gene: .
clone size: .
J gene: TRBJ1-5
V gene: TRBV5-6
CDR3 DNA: TGTGCCAGCAGCTTGGCCCAGGGGCCGCTAAATCAGCCCCAGCATTTT
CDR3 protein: CASSLAQGPLNQPQHF

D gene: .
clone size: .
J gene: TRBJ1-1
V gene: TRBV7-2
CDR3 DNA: TGTGCCAGCAGCTTAGCGCTTACATACACTGAAGCTTTCTTT
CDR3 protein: CASSLALTYTEAFF

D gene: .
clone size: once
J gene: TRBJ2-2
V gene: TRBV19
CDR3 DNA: TGTGCCAGTTTAGGTAACAGGGAGGGAACCGGGGAGCTGTTTTTT
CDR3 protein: CASLGNREGTGELFF

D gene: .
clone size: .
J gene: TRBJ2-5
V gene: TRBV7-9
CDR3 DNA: TGTGCCAGCAGCTTAACCGGCCCTCTAGTGGCGACCCAGTACTTC
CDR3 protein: CASSLTGPLVATQYF

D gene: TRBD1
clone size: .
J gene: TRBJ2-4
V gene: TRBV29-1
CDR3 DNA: TGCAGCGTTGAAGAAAGACAGGGGAGTGACATTCAGTACTTC
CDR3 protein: CSVEERQGSDIQYF

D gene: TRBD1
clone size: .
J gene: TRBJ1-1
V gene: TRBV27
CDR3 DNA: TGTGCCAGCAGGAGCTTAGGGGGCGTCGGCACTGAAGCTTTCTTT
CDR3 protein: CASRSLGGVGTEAFF

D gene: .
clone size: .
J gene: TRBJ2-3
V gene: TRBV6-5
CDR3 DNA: TGTGCCAGCAGGGATAGCGGCACAGATACGCAGTATTTT
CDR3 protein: CASRDSGTDTQYF

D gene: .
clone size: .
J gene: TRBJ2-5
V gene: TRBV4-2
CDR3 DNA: TGTGCCAGCAGCCAAGGGGGGCGTACGGAGACCCAGTACTTC
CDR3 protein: CASSQGGRTETQYF

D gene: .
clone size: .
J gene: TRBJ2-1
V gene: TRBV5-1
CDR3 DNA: TGCGCCAGCAGCTTGGGGGACACCGTCCTTTACAATGAGCAGTTCTTC
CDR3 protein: CASSLGDTVLYNEQFF

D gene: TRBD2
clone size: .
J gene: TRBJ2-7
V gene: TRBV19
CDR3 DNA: TGTGCCAGTAGTATCCCCGGGACTAGCGGAAGGCAGTACTTC
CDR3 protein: CASSIPGTSGRQYF

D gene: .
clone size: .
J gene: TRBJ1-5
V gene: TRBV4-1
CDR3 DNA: TGCGCCAGCAGCCAAGATAGGGGTCAGCCCCAGCATTTT
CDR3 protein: CASSQDRGQPQHF

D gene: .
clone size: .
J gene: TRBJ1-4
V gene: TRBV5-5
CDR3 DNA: TGTGCCAGCAGCTTGAGTCCGCTGAGAGAAAAACTGTTTTTT
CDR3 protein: CASSLSPLREKLFF

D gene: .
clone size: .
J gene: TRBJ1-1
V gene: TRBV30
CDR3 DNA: TGTGCCTGGACAGGGTATCTGAACACTGAAGCTTTCTTT
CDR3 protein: CAWTGYLNTEAFF

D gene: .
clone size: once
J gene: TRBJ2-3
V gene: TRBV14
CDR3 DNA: TGTGCCAGCAGCCATCGGGGGGCCCTCCCCTTTACAGATACGCAGTATTTT
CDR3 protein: CASSHRGALPFTDTQYF

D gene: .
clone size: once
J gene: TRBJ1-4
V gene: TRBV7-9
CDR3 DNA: TGTGCCAGCAGCCCTGGACATTCATCGGAAAAACTGTTTTTT
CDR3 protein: CASSPGHSSEKLFF

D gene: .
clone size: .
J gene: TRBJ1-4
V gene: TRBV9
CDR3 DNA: TGTGCCAGCAGCCCCAAAGCGACAACTAATGAAAAACTGTTTTTT
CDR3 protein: CASSPKATTNEKLFF

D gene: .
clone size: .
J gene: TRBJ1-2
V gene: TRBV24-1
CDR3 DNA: TGTGCCACCAGTGGGGCCTCAGCTAACTATGGCTACACCTTC
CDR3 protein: CATSGASANYGYTF

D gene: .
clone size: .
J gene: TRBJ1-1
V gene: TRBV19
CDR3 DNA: TGTGCCAGTAGTCTCAGGGATGGGAACACTGAAGCTTTCTTT
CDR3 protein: CASSLRDGNTEAFF

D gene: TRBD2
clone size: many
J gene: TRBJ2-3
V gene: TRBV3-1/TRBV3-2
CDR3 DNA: TGTGCCAGCAGCCCCCCCAAAAGCGGGGGCACAGATACGCAGTATTTT
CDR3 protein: CASSPPKSGGTDTQYF

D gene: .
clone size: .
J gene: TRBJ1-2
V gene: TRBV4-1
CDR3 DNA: TGCGCCAGCAGCCCCCAGGGGATCGAGGGCTACACCTTC
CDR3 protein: CASSPQGIEGYTF

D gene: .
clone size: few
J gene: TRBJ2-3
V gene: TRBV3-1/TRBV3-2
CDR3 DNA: TGTGCCAGCAGCCACCAGCGCGGAGGCGACACAGATACGCAGTATTTT
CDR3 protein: CASSHQRGGDTDTQYF

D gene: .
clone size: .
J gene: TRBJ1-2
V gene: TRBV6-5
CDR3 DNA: TGTGCCAGCAGCATACGAGGGGGAACTGGCTACACCTTC
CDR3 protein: CASSIRGGTGYTF

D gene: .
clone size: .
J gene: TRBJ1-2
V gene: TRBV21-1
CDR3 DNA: TGTGCCAGCAGCTCCCTGGCGGCAGGGGGAGTTCTGAGGTTCTTTACTTACACCTTC
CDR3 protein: CASSSLAAGGVLRFFTYTF